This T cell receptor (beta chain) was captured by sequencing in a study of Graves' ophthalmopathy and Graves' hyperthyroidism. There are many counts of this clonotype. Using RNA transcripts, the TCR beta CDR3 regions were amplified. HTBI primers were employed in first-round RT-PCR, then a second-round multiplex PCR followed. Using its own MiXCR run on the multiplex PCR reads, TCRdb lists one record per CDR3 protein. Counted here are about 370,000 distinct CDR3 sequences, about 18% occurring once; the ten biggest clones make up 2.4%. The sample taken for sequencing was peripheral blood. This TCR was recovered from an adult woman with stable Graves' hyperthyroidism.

CDR3 coding DNA: TGTGCCAGCAGTCCCTCGGGCGGGAAGTACGAGCAGTACTTC. Translation gives CASSPSGGKYEQYF. The chain links TRBV12-3 or TRBV12-4 to TRBJ2-7, with D tentatively TRBD2 (6 bases). The CDR3 runs to 14 residues. Trimming stripped 5 bases from V and 4 bases from J, with 15 bases between.